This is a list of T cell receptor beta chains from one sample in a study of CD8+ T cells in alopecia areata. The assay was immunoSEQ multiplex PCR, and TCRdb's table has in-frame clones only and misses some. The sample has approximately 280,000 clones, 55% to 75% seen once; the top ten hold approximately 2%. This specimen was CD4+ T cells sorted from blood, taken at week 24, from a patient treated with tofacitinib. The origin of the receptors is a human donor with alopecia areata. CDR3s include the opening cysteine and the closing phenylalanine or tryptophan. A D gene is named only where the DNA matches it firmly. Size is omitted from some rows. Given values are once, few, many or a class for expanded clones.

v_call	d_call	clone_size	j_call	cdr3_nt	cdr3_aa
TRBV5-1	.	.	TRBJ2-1	TGCGCCAGCAGCCGCACCGGGACACAAAGGGCGTACAATGAGCAGTTCTTC	CASSRTGTQRAYNEQFF
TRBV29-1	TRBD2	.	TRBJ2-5	TGCAGCGTTGTGCGGGGGATGGAGACCCAGTACTTC	CSVVRGMETQYF
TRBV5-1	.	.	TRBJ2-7	TGCGCCAGCAGCTTGGTAACAGCCTACGAGCAGTACTTC	CASSLVTAYEQYF
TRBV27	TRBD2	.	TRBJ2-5	TGTGCCAGCAGGCCAGTTTGGGGACTAGCGGGGGAAGAGACCCAGTACTTC	CASRPVWGLAGEETQYF
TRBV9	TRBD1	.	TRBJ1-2	TGTGCCAGCAGCGTCGGGACAGAGACCTATGGCTACACCTTC	CASSVGTETYGYTF
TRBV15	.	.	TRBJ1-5	TGTGCCACCACCCCGACCGGGGATCAGCCCCAGCATTTT	CATTPTGDQPQHF
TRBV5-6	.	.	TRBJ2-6	TGTGCCAGCAGCTTGGAAGGTGGGGCCAACGTCCTGACTTTC	CASSLEGGANVLTF
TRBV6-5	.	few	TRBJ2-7	TGTGCCAGCAGCTCTCGGAGGGGGCTCAACGAGCAGTACTTC	CASSSRRGLNEQYF
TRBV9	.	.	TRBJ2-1	TGTGCCAGCAGCGTAAGTTGGTATGAGCAGTTCTTC	CASSVSWYEQFF
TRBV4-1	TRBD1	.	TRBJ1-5	TGCGCCAGCAGCCGGGGAGGACAGGGGGCCCTCCTGCGGCCCCAGCATTTT	CASSRGGQGALLRPQHF
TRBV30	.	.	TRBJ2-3	TGTGCCTGGAAGCAGGGGAGAAGCACAGATACGCAGTATTTT	CAWKQGRSTDTQYF